This TCR beta chain comes out of a study of T cells in Graves' hyperthyroidism and ophthalmopathy. Regions amplified from RNA transcripts were the TCR beta CDR3 regions. HTBI primers were used for first-round RT-PCR of the TCR CDR3. TCRdb re-called the multiplex PCR reads through MiXCR, storing one row per CDR3 protein. The table has roughly 570,000 distinct CDR3 sequences, around a sixth seen once; the top ten hold 6.5% to 8%. The CDR3 covers 15 residues. V gave up 1 base and J gave up 4 bases, with 11 bases separating them. Germline V lookup: CDR1 SGHTA, CDR2 FQGNSA. Criteria for exclusion of patients were uncontrolled infection, other autoimmune disease, pregnancy or lactation. The table lists this clonotype with a few counts.

This clonotype was obtained from a woman aged 25 to 45 with Graves' hyperthyroidism. Sequences were obtained from blood. V gene TRBV7-2 combines with J gene TRBJ1-5; unclear D gene. CDR3 in DNA: TGTGCCAGCAGCTTAGGGTCACTGAGAAATCAGCCCCAGCATTTT. This translates into CASSLGSLRNQPQHF.